These 31 T cell receptor beta chains share one sample of origin, sequenced in a study of T-cell memory formation after mild COVID-19. Using its own MiXCR run on the 5' RACE reads, TCRdb lists one record per CDR3 protein. This sample has fewer than 150,000 distinct CDR3 sequences, with more than 13% found just once. Sequenced input: PBMCs or a T cell subset sorted from them (not recorded which). The receptors originated from an adult woman who had mild COVID-19 (a few samples of this study predate the infection). Cell type and time point are not known.

The chain joins TRBV29-1 to TRBJ2-7; D might be TRBD2 (6 bases). The CDR3 extends over 13 amino acids. V lost 5 bases, J lost 7 bases, and 18 bases lay in between. CDR1 SQVTM and CDR2 ANQGSEA come from the germline V gene. The CDR3: CSVFSLGGTEQYF. The CDR3 DNA reads as TGCAGCGTTTTTAGTTTGGGCGGGACGGAGCAGTACTTC.

The rearrangement joins TRBV25-1 to TRBJ1-1; D is unclear. The CDR3 loop spans 17 amino acids. Trimming stripped 1 base from V and 1 base from J, with 16 bases between. CDR1 and CDR2 from the germline V gene are MGHDK and SYGVNS. CDR3 protein: CASSEWEAGPENTEAFF. CDR3 DNA sequence: TGTGCCAGCAGTGAATGGGAGGCAGGCCCTGAGAACACTGAAGCTTTCTTT.

The chain uses TRBV7-2 and TRBJ2-5; D remains unclear. CDR1 is SGHTA, CDR2 FQGNSA, per germline. Trimming pared 0 bases from V and 1 base from J, leaving 6 bases between. This CDR3 spans 14 amino acids. CDR3: CASSLAGVQETQYF. The CDR3 DNA reads TGTGCCAGCAGCTTAGCTGGGGTCCAAGAGACCCAGTACTTC.

V gene TRBV6-6 combines with J gene TRBJ2-5; 10 bases map to TRBD2. The V gene end was trimmed by 1 base and the J gene end by 4 bases; junction bases not matched to a gene: 6. There are 16 residues in the CDR3. CDR1 and CDR2 (germline): MNHNY, SVGAGI (reference sequence). CDR3: CASSYWEREGLETQYF. The CDR3 DNA reads TGTGCCAGCAGTTACTGGGAGCGGGAGGGCCTAGAGACCCAGTACTTC.

This clonotype was seen only a few times. The V gene is TRBV20-1, the J gene TRBJ2-5; possible D gene TRBD1, 6 bases. The length of the CDR3 is 16 residues. Per germline, CDR1 DFQATT and CDR2 SNEGSKA (reference sequence). V lost 3 bases and J lost 5, with 22 bases in between. CDR3 DNA: TGCAGTGCTAGTCGGGCGACAGGACTTGAGAGTGAGACCCAGTACTTC. This translates into CSASRATGLESETQYF.

This clonotype came up a few times. The chain couples TRBV20-1 to TRBJ2-7, with D tentatively TRBD1 or TRBD2 (5 bases each). The V end was cut by 0 bases, the J end by 0 bases, with 15 bases between. This CDR3 region has 16 residues. Germline CDR1 reads DFQATT; CDR2 reads SNEGSKA (reference sequence). The CDR3 DNA sequence: TGCAGTGCTAGAGACTACCGGGACGAGGGCTCCTACGAGCAGTACTTC. This sequence encodes CSARDYRDEGSYEQYF.

The rearrangement uses TRBV6-5 and TRBJ1-1; 7 bases line up with TRBD1. J was trimmed by 5 bases and V by 8 bases; bases with no gene match: 5. This CDR3 spans 12 amino acids. Germline V gene data show CDR1 as MNHEY and CDR2 as SVGAGI. The CDR3 coding sequence is TGTGCCAGCCCCAGGGGGGGAACTGAAGCTTTCTTT. Translation gives CASPRGGTEAFF.

The J gene is TRBJ2-2, the V gene TRBV6-5, with TRBD2 matching 7 bases. After removal of 8 bases from V and 3 bases from J, the junction contained 6 bases not matched to a gene. The CDR3 spans 14 residues. Germline V gives CDR1 MNHEY, CDR2 SVGAGI. The CDR3 protein is CASCALADTGELFF. In DNA, the CDR3 is TGTGCCAGCTGCGCTCTAGCGGACACCGGGGAGCTGTTTTTT.

V and J are TRBV11-1 and TRBJ2-7, with 11 bases aligning to TRBD1. CDR3 length: 15 residues. Germline V gene sequence: CDR1 SGHAT, CDR2 FQDESV (reference sequence). V was pared by 5 bases and J by 6 bases, with 9 bases of the junction left unmatched. In DNA, the CDR3 is TGTGCCAGCAGCCCGCCGGGACAGGGGGATGGCGAGCAGTACTTC. The encoded protein is CASSPPGQGDGEQYF.

The CDR3 sequence is CASSPTGGNQPQHF. The CDR3 nucleotides are TGTGCCAGCAGCCCCACTGGGGGGAATCAGCCCCAGCATTTT. V usage is TRBV7-9 and J usage is TRBJ1-5, with D tentatively TRBD1 (5 bases). Germline assignment: CDR1 SEHNR and CDR2 FQNEAQ (reference sequence). V lost 5 bases, J lost 4 bases, and 12 bases lay in between. This CDR3 region has 14 residues.

This clonotype occurred a few times. The gene calls are TRBV11-2 and TRBJ2-7; 8 nucleotides line up with TRBD2. Losses at the gene ends were 6 bases for V and 5 bases for J; bases not matched to a gene: 18. The CDR3 totals 17 residues. The germline V gene has CDR1 SGHAT and CDR2 FQNNGV. DNA for the CDR3: TGTGCCAGCAGACCAGCCCCCGGGACTAGGTCCCAAAACGAGCAGTACTTC. Protein product: CASRPAPGTRSQNEQYF.

This clonotype has more than one count but fewer than ten. J is TRBJ2-5 and V is TRBV7-9; D unclear. CDR3 size: 13 residues. Between the trimmed V and J ends, which lost 7 bases and 5 bases, there was a span of 14 bases. The germline gives CDR1 SEHNR, CDR2 FQNEAQ (reference sequence). CDR3 protein: CASITPVGETQYF. In nucleotides, the CDR3 is TGTGCCAGCATCACTCCGGTAGGGGAGACCCAGTACTTC. Combining the CDR3 with reference TRBV7-9 and TRBJ2-5 gives the whole variable domain DTGVSQNPRHKITKRGQNVTFRCDPISEHNRLYWYRQTLGQGPEFLTYFQNEAQLEKSRLLSDRFSAERPKGSFSTLEIQRTEQGDSAMYLCASITPVGETQYFGPGTRLLVL.

This clonotype was counted a few times. The chain has TRBV20-1 and TRBJ2-5; D gene ambiguous. The CDR3 spans 15 residues. The ends were cut back, 1 base at V and 5 bases at J, with 17 bases in the middle. Germline V gives CDR1 DFQATT, CDR2 SNEGSKA (reference sequence). In nucleotides, the CDR3 is TGCAGTGCTAGAGTGTCAGACCGCGAGATCGAGACCCAGTACTTC. Residues: CSARVSDREIETQYF.

This chain joins TRBV5-6 and TRBJ1-5; tentative D call: TRBD1 (6 bases). The V gene's germline CDR1 is SGHDT and CDR2 YYEEEE. Trimming removed 0 bases at V and 1 base at J, with 8 bases between. This CDR3 is built from 15 residues. Here the CDR3 reads CASSLGTGSNQPQHF. In DNA, the CDR3 is TGTGCCAGCAGCTTGGGTACAGGGAGCAATCAGCCCCAGCATTTT.

This chain uses TRBV7-9 with TRBJ2-3; D call uncertain. Germline V CDR1 and CDR2: SEHNR, FQNEAQ (reference sequence). This CDR3 is 15 amino acids long. V dropped 3 bases and J dropped 7 bases, with 17 bases sitting between them. The CDR3 sequence: CASSLILEPHNTQYF. The CDR3 DNA reads as TGTGCCAGCAGCTTGATTCTCGAACCTCACAATACGCAGTATTTT. Full variable domain (rest looked up from reference TRBV7-9 and TRBJ2-3): DTGVSQNPRHKITKRGQNVTFRCDPISEHNRLYWYRQTLGQGPEFLTYFQNEAQLEKSRLLSDRFSAERPKGSFSTLEIQRTEQGDSAMYLCASSLILEPHNTQYFGPGTRLTVL.

In its sample, this clonotype was seen many times. The chain links TRBV5-1 to TRBJ2-1; D is unresolved. The CDR3 consists of 12 residues. V lost 5 bases and J 5 bases, leaving 8 bases between the germline ends. CDR1 and CDR2 (germline): SGHRS, YFSETQ. In nucleotides, the CDR3 is TGCGCCAGCAGAGCGTACCACAATGAGCAGTTCTTC. This encodes CASRAYHNEQFF.

This clonotype was counted a few times. The chain combines TRBV4-1 with TRBJ2-7; 12 bases match TRBD2. CDR3 length equals 15 residues. Germline V gene data show CDR1 as MGHRA and CDR2 as YSYEKL. V trimming: 1 base; J trimming: 4 bases; junction bases outside the gene matches: 2. This CDR3 reads CASSQASGGAYEQYF. The CDR3 DNA sequence: TGCGCCAGCAGCCAAGCTAGCGGGGGGGCGTACGAGCAGTACTTC.

The chain has TRBV4-3 and TRBJ2-3, with a tentative D call TRBD2 (6 bases). The CDR3 runs to 15 residues. Germline assignment: CDR1 LGHNA and CDR2 YSLEER. The ends were cut back, 1 base at V and 1 base at J, with 9 bases in the middle. CDR3 region: CASSQGEVGTDTQYF. The CDR3 bases are TGCGCCAGCAGCCAAGGGGAGGTTGGCACAGATACGCAGTATTTT.

CDR3 in amino acids: CASSFDPYNEQFF. The CDR3 DNA follows: TGTGCCAGCAGTTTTGACCCTTACAATGAGCAGTTCTTC. V gene TRBV27 combines with J gene TRBJ2-1; D gene unclear. V was clipped by 3 bases and J by 4 bases, with 7 bases between them. Germline V gene sequence: CDR1 MNHEY, CDR2 SMNVEV (reference sequence). The CDR3 runs to 13 residues.

This clonotype was seen more than once but under ten times. V and J are TRBV12-3 or TRBV12-4 and TRBJ2-7, with 10 bases that match TRBD2. The length of the CDR3 is 15 residues. V was clipped by 6 bases and J by 2 bases; unmatched bases: 7. CDR3 loop: CASSQGLAIPYEQYF. CDR3 in DNA: TGTGCCAGCAGCCAGGGACTAGCGATCCCCTACGAGCAGTACTTC.

At least ten counts were recorded for this clonotype. The J gene is TRBJ1-1, the V gene TRBV7-9, with TRBD1 matching 10 bases. CDR3 length: 16 amino acids. The ends lost 1 base at V and 1 base at J; junction bases unmatched: 3. Looked up from germline, CDR1 is SEHNR and CDR2 is FQNEAQ (reference sequence). The CDR3 is CASSLETGGANTEAFF. As DNA, the CDR3 is TGTGCCAGCAGCTTAGAGACAGGGGGCGCGAACACTGAAGCTTTCTTT.

This clonotype has just one count. The chain carries TRBV7-6 and TRBJ1-5; D may be TRBD1 (6 bases). Germline V gene sequence: CDR1 SGHVS, CDR2 FNYEAQ. The CDR3 has 14 amino acids. The V and J ends lost 4 bases and 5 bases respectively, with 12 bases between them. The DNA for the CDR3 is TGTGCCAGCAGCTCAGGGGTGAAGGATCAGCCCCAGCATTTT. It translates to CASSSGVKDQPQHF.

Only a few counts were recorded for this clonotype. The chain has TRBV3-1 and TRBJ2-1; tentative D call: TRBD1 (6 bases). CDR1 is LGHDT, CDR2 YNNKEL, per germline (reference sequence). The V gene lost 4 bases and the J gene lost 7 bases, with 14 bases spanning the gap. CDR3 length equals 14 residues. This chain's CDR3 is CASSPPQGWNEQFF. The CDR3 DNA reads as TGTGCCAGCAGCCCCCCCCAGGGGTGGAATGAGCAGTTCTTC.

There are a few counts of this clonotype. The chain joins TRBV29-1 to TRBJ2-5; D is undetermined. Between the trimmed V and J ends, which lost 8 bases and 5 bases, there was a span of 18 bases. The germline V gene encodes CDR1 SQVTM and CDR2 ANQGSEA. This CDR3 has 13 residues. The CDR3 DNA reads as TGCAGCTTCGCCGGCCCTCGGTGGGAGACCCAGTACTTC. This translates into CSFAGPRWETQYF.

The rearrangement links TRBV20-1 to TRBJ1-1; possible D gene TRBD1, 5 bases. Per the germline V gene, CDR1 is DFQATT and CDR2 is SNEGSKA (reference sequence). This CDR3 is built from 17 residues. V gave up 2 bases and J gave up 3 bases, with 22 bases separating them. CDR3 bases: TGCAGTGCTAGATTGATGCGCCCCTGGGGGGAGGACACTGAAGCTTTCTTT. It yields the protein CSARLMRPWGEDTEAFF.

This chain joins TRBV12-3 or TRBV12-4 and TRBJ2-1; 8 bases are a match to TRBD2. V was clipped by 7 bases and J by 8 bases; unmatched bases: 13. The CDR3 contains 15 residues. CDR3 amino acids: CASTSTSGPWDEQFF. DNA of the CDR3: TGTGCCAGCACCTCAACTAGCGGCCCCTGGGATGAGCAGTTCTTC.

The genes are TRBV7-9 and TRBJ2-7, with 8 bases aligning to TRBD2. Trimming took 4 bases from V and 6 from J; bases not matched to a gene: 8. This CDR3 contains 14 residues. The germline V gene encodes CDR1 SEHNR and CDR2 FQNEAQ (reference sequence). As DNA, the CDR3 is TGTGCCAGCAGCTGGCCGGGACTAGTTCCCGAGCAGTACTTC. Translating it yields CASSWPGLVPEQYF.

The CDR3 DNA reads as TGCGCCAGCAGCCAAGCCAGCTCCTACGAGCAGTACTTC. Residues: CASSQASSYEQYF. This chain joins TRBV4-1 and TRBJ2-7; D gene unclear. V was cut by 1 base and J by 0 bases, with 4 bases left in between. The CDR3 runs 13 residues. Germline loops: CDR1 MGHRA, CDR2 YSYEKL.

In this sample, this clonotype turned up a few times. This chain connects TRBV30 to TRBJ2-1; D ambiguous. This CDR3 comprises 12 residues. Per the germline V gene, CDR1 is GTSNPN and CDR2 is SVGIG (reference sequence). V gave up 0 bases and J gave up 10 bases, with 10 bases separating them. The CDR3 sequence: CAWSVLREEQFF. CDR3 sequence (DNA): TGTGCCTGGAGTGTACTTCGAGAGGAGCAGTTCTTC.

This clonotype was seen a few times. The rearrangement uses TRBV3-1 and TRBJ2-3, with D tentatively TRBD2 (5 bases). CDR1 and CDR2 (germline): LGHDT, YNNKEL (reference sequence). The ends were cut back, 4 bases at V and 6 bases at J, with 14 bases in the middle. This CDR3 has 14 amino acids. The CDR3 sequence is CASSLLGLEDTQYF. CDR3 bases: TGTGCCAGCAGCCTCCTTGGACTGGAGGATACGCAGTATTTT.

This clonotype was detected a few times. J is TRBJ2-1 and V is TRBV11-2, with 10 bases aligning to TRBD2. Germline CDR1 reads SGHAT; CDR2 reads FQNNGV. The CDR3 has 16 residues. V shed 4 bases and J 6 bases; nucleotides not matched to a gene: 9. CDR3 in amino acids: CASSSLGTSDRNEQFF. The DNA of the CDR3 is TGTGCCAGCAGCTCATTGGGGACTAGCGATCGCAATGAGCAGTTCTTC.